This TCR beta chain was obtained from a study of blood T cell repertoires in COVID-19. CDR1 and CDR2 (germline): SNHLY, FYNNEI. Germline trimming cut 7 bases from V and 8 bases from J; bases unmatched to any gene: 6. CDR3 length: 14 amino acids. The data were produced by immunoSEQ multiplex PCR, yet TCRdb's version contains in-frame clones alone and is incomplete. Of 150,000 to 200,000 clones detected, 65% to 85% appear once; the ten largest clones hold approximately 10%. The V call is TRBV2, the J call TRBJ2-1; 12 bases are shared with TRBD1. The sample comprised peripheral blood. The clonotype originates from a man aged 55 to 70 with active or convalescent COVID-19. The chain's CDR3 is CASTPGQGAYEQFF. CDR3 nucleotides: TGTGCCAGCACGCCGGGACAGGGGGCTTATGAGCAGTTCTTC. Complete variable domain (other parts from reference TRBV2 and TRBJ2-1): EPEVTQTPSHQVTQMGQEVILRCVPISNHLYFYWYRQILGQKVEFLVSFYNNEISEKSEIFDDQFSVERPDGSNFTLKIRSTKLEDSAMYFCASTPGQGAYEQFFGPGTRLTVL.